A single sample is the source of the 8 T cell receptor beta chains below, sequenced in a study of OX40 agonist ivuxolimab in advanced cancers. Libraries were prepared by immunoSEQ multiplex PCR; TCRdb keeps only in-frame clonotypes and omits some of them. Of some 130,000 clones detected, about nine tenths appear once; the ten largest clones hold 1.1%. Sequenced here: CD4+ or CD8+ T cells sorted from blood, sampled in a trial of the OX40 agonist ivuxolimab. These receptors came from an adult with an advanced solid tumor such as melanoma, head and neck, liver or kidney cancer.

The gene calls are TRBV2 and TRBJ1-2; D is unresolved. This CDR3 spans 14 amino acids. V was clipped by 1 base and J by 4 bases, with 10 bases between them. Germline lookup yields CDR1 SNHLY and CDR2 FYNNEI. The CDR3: CASSEVTGSYGYTF. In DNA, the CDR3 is TGTGCCAGCAGTGAAGTTACGGGGAGCTATGGCTACACCTTC.

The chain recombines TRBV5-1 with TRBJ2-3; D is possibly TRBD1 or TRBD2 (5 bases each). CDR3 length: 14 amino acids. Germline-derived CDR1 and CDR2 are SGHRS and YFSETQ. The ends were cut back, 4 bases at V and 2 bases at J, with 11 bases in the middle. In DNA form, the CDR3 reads TGCGCCAGCAGCGGGACGGGTAACACAGATACGCAGTATTTT. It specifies CASSGTGNTDTQYF.

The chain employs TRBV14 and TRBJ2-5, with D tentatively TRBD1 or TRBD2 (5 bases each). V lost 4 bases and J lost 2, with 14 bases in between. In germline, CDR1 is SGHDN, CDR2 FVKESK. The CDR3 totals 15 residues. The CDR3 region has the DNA TGTGCCAGCAGCCGTACCGGGACGTCTCAAGAGACCCAGTACTTC. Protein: CASSRTGTSQETQYF.

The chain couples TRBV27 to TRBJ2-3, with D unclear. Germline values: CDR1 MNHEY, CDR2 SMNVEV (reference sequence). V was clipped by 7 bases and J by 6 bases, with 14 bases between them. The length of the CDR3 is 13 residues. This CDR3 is CASKFSRWDTQYF. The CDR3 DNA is TGTGCCAGCAAGTTTTCCAGGTGGGATACGCAGTATTTT.

The CDR3 region is CASSVRNTGELFF. The CDR3 DNA reads as TGTGCCAGCAGCGTAAGGAACACCGGGGAGCTGTTTTTT. V is TRBV9 and J is TRBJ2-2; D is uncertain. Germline V lookup: CDR1 SGDLS, CDR2 YYNGEE. The V gene lost 1 base and the J gene lost 1 base, with 2 bases spanning the gap. CDR3 size: 13 residues.

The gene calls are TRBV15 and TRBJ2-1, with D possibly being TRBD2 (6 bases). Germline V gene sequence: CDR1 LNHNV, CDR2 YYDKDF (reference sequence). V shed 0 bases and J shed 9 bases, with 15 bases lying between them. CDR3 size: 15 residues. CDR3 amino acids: CATSRDLGGLTEQFF. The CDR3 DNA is TGTGCCACCAGCAGAGATCTCGGGGGTCTGACTGAGCAGTTCTTC.

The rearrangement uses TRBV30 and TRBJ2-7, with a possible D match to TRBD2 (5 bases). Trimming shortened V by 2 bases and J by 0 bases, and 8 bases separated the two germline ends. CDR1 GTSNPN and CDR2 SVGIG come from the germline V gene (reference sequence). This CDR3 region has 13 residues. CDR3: CAWSHGISYEQYF. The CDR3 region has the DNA TGTGCCTGGAGTCACGGGATCTCCTACGAGCAGTACTTC.

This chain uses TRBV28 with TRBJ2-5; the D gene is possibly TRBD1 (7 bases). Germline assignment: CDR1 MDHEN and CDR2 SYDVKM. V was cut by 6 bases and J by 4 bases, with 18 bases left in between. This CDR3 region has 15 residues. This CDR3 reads CASRLRTGGRETQYF. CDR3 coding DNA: TGTGCCAGCAGGCTCAGGACAGGAGGGCGAGAGACCCAGTACTTC.